This T cell receptor beta chain was sequenced during a study of CD8+ T cells in alopecia areata. CD4+ and CD8+ T cells were sorted from PBMCs. Extraction and reverse transcription of RNA yielded cDNA as the sequencing template. Method: immunoSEQ multiplex PCR; TCRdb's copy keeps in-frame clones and lacks some. The sample lists some 100,000 clones, around two fifths seen once, with about 3.1% in the top ten. Material for sequencing was CD4+ T cells sorted from blood. This TCR came from a human donor with alopecia areata.

In nucleotides, the CDR3 is TGTGCCAGCAGCTTAGCGGGTGGGGATACGCAGTATTTT. Translation: CASSLAGGDTQYF. The gene calls are TRBV7-8 and TRBJ2-3; D remains ambiguous. Germline CDR1 reads SGHVS; CDR2 reads FQNEAQ. The CDR3 runs 13 residues. The V gene lost 0 bases and the J gene lost 6 bases, with 7 bases spanning the gap.